The T cell receptor (beta chain) under discussion was sequenced for a study of blood T cell repertoires in COVID-19. Study-wide background: Acute-phase and convalescent COVID-19 samples originated in the United States, Italy and Spain. T cells, B-cell-depleted T cells, or PBMCs provided the cDNA or gDNA that served as material.

This clone appeared many times. As originally analysed: Nucleated cell number was recorded as an estimate derived from reference gene primer amplification. Some clones are missing from TCRdb's copy, which holds only in-frame ones; the method was immunoSEQ multiplex PCR. V and J calls and clone size are copied from that table; D and trimming were computed from the DNA. The sample has over 400,000 clones, about nine tenths seen once. V gave up 1 base and J gave up 0 bases, with 10 bases separating them. The length of the CDR3 is 16 residues. Per the germline V gene, CDR1 is SEHNR and CDR2 is FQNEAQ (reference sequence).

The J gene is TRBJ2-1, the V gene TRBV7-9; D call uncertain. Material for sequencing was peripheral blood. This clonotype was obtained from a woman younger than 45 with active or convalescent COVID-19. The CDR3 loop is CASSLVIRTSYNEQFF. CDR3 nucleotide sequence: TGTGCCAGCAGCTTAGTTATCAGAACCTCCTACAATGAGCAGTTCTTC.